This T cell receptor (beta chain) appears in the sequencing data of a study of T-cell memory formation after mild COVID-19. Study as a whole: For the most part, TCR clusters were specific to one donor.

The CDR3 sequence is 16 residues long. Germline loops: CDR1 SGHRS, CDR2 YFSETQ. The V gene end was trimmed by 3 bases and the J gene end by 0 bases; junction bases not matched to a gene: 5. Sample barcodes and UMIs were carried by the TCR alpha and TCR beta cDNA libraries that 5'RACE generated with constant-segment primers. TCRdb recomputed calls from the 5' RACE reads with MiXCR, one row per CDR3 protein. There are roughly 190,000 distinct CDR3 sequences in the sample; about 10% occur only once, and approximately 3% lies in the top ten. Details on this clonotype: Its target is unknown.

Points from the study as a whole: The study found balanced CD4/CD8 in clones contracting day 15 to 85 and a CD4+ lean in later expanders. In second-wave clones peaking day 37, SARS-CoV-2 specificity remained unconfirmed.

Sequenced input: PBMCs or a T cell subset sorted from them (not recorded which). V is TRBV5-1 and J is TRBJ2-7; 11 positions agree with TRBD2. The TCR comes from a man aged 18 to 29 who had mild COVID-19 (a few samples of this study predate the infection). Cell type and time point are not known. The CDR3 DNA follows: TGCGCCAGCAGCTGGGACGGGACTAGCGGCTCCTACGAGCAGTACTTC. Its translation is CASSWDGTSGSYEQYF.